Each of the 20 T cell receptor beta chains below was sequenced from the same sample in a study of CD8+ T cells in alopecia areata. RNA was isolated and reverse transcribed to cDNA, the sequencing template. The repertoire was sequenced with immunoSEQ multiplex PCR; TCRdb's copy has only in-frame clones and lacks some. The repertoire holds 7,000 to 9,500 clones, with about 60% as singletons. The study team obtained lesional scalp punch biopsies and peripheral blood from alopecia areata patients. The sample in question was skin, obtained at week 0. The source is a human donor with alopecia areata.

This clone appeared a few times. This sequence joins TRBV5-1 and TRBJ2-2, with 10 bases lining up with TRBD1. V shed 4 bases and J 5 bases; nucleotides not matched to a gene: 5. This CDR3 comprises 15 residues. The germline V gene has CDR1 SGHRS and CDR2 YFSETQ. CDR3 DNA sequence: TGCGCCAGCAGCCGCTCGGGACAGGGGACCGGGGAGCTGTTTTTT. This encodes CASSRSGQGTGELFF.

The gene calls are TRBV19 and TRBJ2-1; 7 bases agree with TRBD1. CDR3 length: 15 residues. CDR1 is LNHDA, CDR2 SQIVND, per germline (reference sequence). V shed 3 bases and J 6 bases; nucleotides not matched to a gene: 8. CDR3 DNA: TGTGCCAGTAGTATTGAAGGGGGCGCCCTCAATGAGCAGTTCTTC. Translation gives CASSIEGGALNEQFF.

There are a few counts of this clone. The chain carries TRBV7-9 and TRBJ1-2; D remains unclear. Germline V gene sequence: CDR1 SEHNR, CDR2 FQNEAQ (reference sequence). The CDR3 extends over 12 amino acids. Trimming shortened V by 5 bases and J by 3 bases, and 7 bases separated the two germline ends. For the CDR3, the DNA is TGTGCCAGCAGCCAGAACTACTATGGCTACACCTTC. It is translated as CASSQNYYGYTF.

The CDR3 is CASSQGRGVSTEAFF. CDR3 bases: TGTGCCAGCAGCCAAGGACGGGGAGTGAGCACTGAAGCTTTCTTT. The chain has TRBV14 and TRBJ1-1, with D hard to call. CDR1 and CDR2 (germline): SGHDN, FVKESK. Between the trimmed V and J ends, which lost 1 base and 4 bases, there was a span of 13 bases. The CDR3 consists of 15 residues.

This sequence joins TRBV28 and TRBJ2-7; 8 bases agree with TRBD1. The CDR3 totals 14 residues. In germline, CDR1 is MDHEN, CDR2 SYDVKM. V trimming: 10 bases; J trimming: 2 bases; junction bases outside the gene matches: 10. The CDR3 reads CATDRGTGPYEQYF. The DNA for the CDR3 is TGTGCCACCGACCGTGGGACAGGCCCCTACGAGCAGTACTTC.

The chain is built from TRBV19 and TRBJ1-2; 7 nucleotides align to TRBD1. Per germline, CDR1 LNHDA and CDR2 SQIVND (reference sequence). The CDR3 is 14 amino acids. J was trimmed by 8 bases and V by 5 bases; bases with no gene match: 11. Written as DNA, the CDR3 is TGTGCCAGTAGTCCCCGAACGGACAGGAGGGGCTACACCTTC. It specifies CASSPRTDRRGYTF.

This clone appeared a few times. The V and J genes are TRBV6-5 and TRBJ2-2, with D possibly being TRBD2 (6 bases). The CDR3 totals 16 residues. Germline-derived CDR1 and CDR2 are MNHEY and SVGAGI. Between the trimmed V and J ends, which lost 4 bases and 5 bases, there was a span of 17 bases. CDR3 loop: CASSSLASPRTGELFF. The CDR3 DNA reads as TGTGCCAGCAGTTCCCTAGCGTCCCCACGAACCGGGGAGCTGTTTTTT.

This clone has just a few counts. The V gene is TRBV28, the J gene TRBJ2-5, with 9 positions matching TRBD1. The J call could be wrong; TRBJ2-7 is a better fit for the DNA end. There are 14 residues in the CDR3. Germline-derived CDR1 and CDR2 are MDHEN and SYDVKM. CDR3 protein: CASSLGQGNYEQYF. The CDR3 DNA is TGTGCCAGCAGTTTGGGACAGGGTAACTACGAGCAGTACTTC.

For this clone: The same CDR3 can be traced to other DNA sequences in this sample. V gene TRBV9 combines with J gene TRBJ2-6; TRBD1 matches at 7 bases. CDR3 length: 16 amino acids. Germline V gene sequence: CDR1 SGDLS, CDR2 YYNGEE. Germline trimming cut 3 bases from V and 7 bases from J; bases unmatched to any gene: 10. CDR3 coding DNA: TGTGCCAGCAGCGAGCCCAGGGACAGTGGAGCCAACGTCCTGACTTTC. Its translation: CASSEPRDSGANVLTF.

The chain recombines TRBV4-2 with TRBJ2-2; 14 nucleotides match TRBD2. The V and J ends lost 4 bases and 4 bases, in that order; junction bases with no gene match: 5. The CDR3 spans 17 residues. The germline V gene encodes CDR1 LGHNA and CDR2 YNFKEQ. The CDR3 coding sequence is TGTGCCAGCAGCCCATACGGGACTAGCGGGGGCACCGGGGAGCTGTTTTTT. Residues: CASSPYGTSGGTGELFF.

This chain links TRBV18 with TRBJ1-2; 12 nucleotides line up with TRBD1. V lost 6 bases and J lost 4; bases outside the gene matches: 3. This CDR3 has 14 amino acids. Germline CDR1 reads KGHSH; CDR2 reads LQKENI. CDR3 sequence reads: CASSGTGGLYGYTF. The DNA of the CDR3 is TGTGCCAGCTCCGGGACAGGGGGCCTCTATGGCTACACCTTC.

CDR3 protein: CASSQDSRGMGYGYTF. For the CDR3, the DNA is TGCGCCAGCAGCCAAGATTCTCGGGGTATGGGCTATGGCTACACCTTC. This chain links TRBV4-1 with TRBJ1-2, with unresolved D. V shed 0 bases and J shed 4 bases, with 15 bases lying between them. The CDR3 length is 16 residues. CDR1 is MGHRA and CDR2 is YSYEKL in the germline V gene.

The chain recombines TRBV4-1 with TRBJ2-5; D tentatively reads TRBD1 or TRBD2 (5 bases each). V lost 3 bases and J lost 3, with 14 bases in between. The CDR3 runs to 15 residues. From germline, CDR1 is MGHRA and CDR2 YSYEKL. The CDR3 protein is CASSHPGTSEETQYF. CDR3 bases: TGCGCCAGCAGCCACCCAGGGACGTCAGAAGAGACCCAGTACTTC.

This clone was seen a few times. The gene calls are TRBV30 and TRBJ2-5; no reliable D call. V lost 8 bases and J lost 2, with 12 bases in between. CDR3 length: 12 amino acids. Per the germline V gene, CDR1 is GTSNPN and CDR2 is SVGIG (reference sequence). In nucleotides, the CDR3 is TGTGCCGGGGAAGGGTTACAAGAGACCCAGTACTTC. This codes for CAGEGLQETQYF.

This chain uses TRBV18 with TRBJ2-1, with D perhaps assigned TRBD1 or TRBD2 (5 bases each). V gave up 3 bases and J gave up 9 bases, with 24 bases separating them. This CDR3 has 17 amino acids. The V gene's germline CDR1 is KGHSH and CDR2 LQKENI. The CDR3 sequence: CASSPSNPGTAPGEQFF. For the CDR3, the DNA is TGTGCCAGCTCACCTTCAAACCCCGGGACGGCCCCTGGTGAGCAGTTCTTC.

The CDR3 is CASFTNKRGNEQFF. CDR3 DNA sequence: TGTGCCAGCTTCACTAACAAAAGGGGGAATGAGCAGTTCTTC. The chain uses TRBV6-5 and TRBJ2-1; perhaps TRBD1 as D (6 bases). Germline loops: CDR1 MNHEY, CDR2 SVGAGI. V lost 8 bases and J 7 bases, leaving 18 bases between the germline ends. CDR3 length: 14 amino acids.

This clone appeared a few times. This rearrangement joins TRBV6-1 to TRBJ1-5; D is perhaps TRBD1 (5 bases). Trimming removed 6 bases from V and 0 bases from J, with 9 bases in between. The germline gives CDR1 MNHNS, CDR2 SASEGT. The CDR3 length is 14 residues. This CDR3 is CASRRQNSNQPQHF. The CDR3, as DNA: TGTGCCAGCAGGCGACAGAATAGCAATCAGCCCCAGCATTTT.

This clone occurred a few times. The chain uses TRBV6-5 and TRBJ2-1; 9 bases are a match to TRBD2. Germline CDR1 MNHEY, CDR2 SVGAGI. Unmatched junction bases numbered 7, after V lost 8 bases and J lost 2 bases. The CDR3 totals 15 residues. This chain's CDR3 is CASQEGGRAYNEQFF. CDR3 nucleotides: TGTGCCAGCCAGGAGGGCGGGAGGGCCTACAATGAGCAGTTCTTC.

This chain links TRBV27 with TRBJ2-3; D may match TRBD1 or TRBD2 (5 bases each). Between the trimmed V and J ends, which lost 5 bases and 2 bases, there was a span of 14 bases. CDR1 and CDR2 from the germline V gene are MNHEY and SMNVEV (reference sequence). This CDR3 comprises 15 residues. The CDR3 DNA sequence: TGTGCCAGCAGTCCGGGACGGACATCCACAGATACGCAGTATTTT. Amino acid sequence: CASSPGRTSTDTQYF.

The CDR3 protein is CASSLSSGNYEQYF. The CDR3 bases are TGTGCCAGCAGCTTATCTAGCGGGAACTACGAGCAGTACTTC. The chain combines TRBV7-3 with TRBJ2-7; 9 bases fit TRBD2. The CDR3 is made up of 14 amino acids. V was clipped by 2 bases and J by 3 bases; unmatched bases: 2. Germline V gene lookup returns CDR1 SGHTA and CDR2 FQGTGA.